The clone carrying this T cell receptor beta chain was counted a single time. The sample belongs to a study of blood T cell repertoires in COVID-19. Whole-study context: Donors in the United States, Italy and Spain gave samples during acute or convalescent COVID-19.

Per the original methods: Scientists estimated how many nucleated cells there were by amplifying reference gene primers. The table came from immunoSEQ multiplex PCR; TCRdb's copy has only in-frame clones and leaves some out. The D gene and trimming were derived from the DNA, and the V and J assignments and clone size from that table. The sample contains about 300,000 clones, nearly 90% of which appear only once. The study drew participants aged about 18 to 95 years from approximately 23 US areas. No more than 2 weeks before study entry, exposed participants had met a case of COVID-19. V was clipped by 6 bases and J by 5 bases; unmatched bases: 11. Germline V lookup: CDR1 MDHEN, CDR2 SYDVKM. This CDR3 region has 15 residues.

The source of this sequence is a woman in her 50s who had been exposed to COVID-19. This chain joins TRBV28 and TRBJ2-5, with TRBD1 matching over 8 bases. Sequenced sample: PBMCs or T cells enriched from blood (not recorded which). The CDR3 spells CASSPTGGMKETQYF. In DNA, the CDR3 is TGTGCCAGCAGCCCCACAGGGGGGATGAAGGAGACCCAGTACTTC. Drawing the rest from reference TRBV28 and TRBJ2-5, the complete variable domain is DVKVTQSSRYLVKRTGEKVFLECVQDMDHENMFWYRQDPGLGLRLIYFSYDVKMKEKGDIPEGYSVSREKKERFSLILESASTNQTSMYLCASSPTGGMKETQYFGPGTRLLVL.